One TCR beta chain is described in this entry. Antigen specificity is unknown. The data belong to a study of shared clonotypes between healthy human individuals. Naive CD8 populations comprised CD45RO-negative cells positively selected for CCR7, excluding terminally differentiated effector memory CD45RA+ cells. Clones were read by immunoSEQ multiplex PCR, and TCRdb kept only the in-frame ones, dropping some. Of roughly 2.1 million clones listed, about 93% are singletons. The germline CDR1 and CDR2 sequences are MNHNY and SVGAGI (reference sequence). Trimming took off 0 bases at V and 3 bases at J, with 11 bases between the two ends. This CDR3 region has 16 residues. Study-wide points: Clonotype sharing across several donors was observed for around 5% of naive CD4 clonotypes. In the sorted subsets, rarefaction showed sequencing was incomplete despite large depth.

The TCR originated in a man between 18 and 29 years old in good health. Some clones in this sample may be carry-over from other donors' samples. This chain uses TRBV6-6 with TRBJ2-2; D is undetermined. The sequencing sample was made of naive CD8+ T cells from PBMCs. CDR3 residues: CASSYSSRLDTGELFF. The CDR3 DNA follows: TGTGCCAGCAGTTACTCTTCCAGACTGGACACCGGGGAGCTGTTTTTT.